The present entry profiles one T cell receptor (beta chain) with its context. Then a second PCR, running roughly 6 to 12 cycles, was carried out with a sample-barcoded 5' primer and a J-beta primer mix. TCRdb fed the 5' RACE reads into MiXCR, producing one record per CDR3 protein. The sample has roughly 2 million distinct CDR3 sequences, around half seen once. This record belongs to a study of blood T cells in healthy people across ages. The CDR3 is 15 residues long. Germline V gene data show CDR1 as SGHDN and CDR2 as FVKESK. The sample was blood. The sequence derives from a woman in her thirties or forties in good health. The gene calls are TRBV14 and TRBJ2-5; D may be TRBD1 (5 bases). TRBJ2-7 explains the end of the DNA better; the J call may be wrong. As DNA, the CDR3 is TGTGCCAGCAGCCAAGATAGGGGCGCGGTGCACGAGCAGTACTTC. It specifies CASSQDRGAVHEQYF.